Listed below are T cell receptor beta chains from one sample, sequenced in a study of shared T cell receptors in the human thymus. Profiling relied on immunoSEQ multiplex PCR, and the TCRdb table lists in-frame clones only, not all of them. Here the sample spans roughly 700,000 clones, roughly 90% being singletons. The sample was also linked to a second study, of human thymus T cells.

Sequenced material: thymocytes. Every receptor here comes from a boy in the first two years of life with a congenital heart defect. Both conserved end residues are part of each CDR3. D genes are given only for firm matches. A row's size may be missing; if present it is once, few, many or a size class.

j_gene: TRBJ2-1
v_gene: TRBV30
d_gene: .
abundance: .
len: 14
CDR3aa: CAWRDRFYYNEQFF
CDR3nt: TGTGCCTGGCGAGACAGATTCTACTACAATGAGCAGTTCTTC

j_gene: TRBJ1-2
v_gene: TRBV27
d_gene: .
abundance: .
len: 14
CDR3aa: CASSFKDSGYGYTF
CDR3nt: TGTGCCAGCAGTTTCAAAGACAGTGGCTATGGCTACACCTTC

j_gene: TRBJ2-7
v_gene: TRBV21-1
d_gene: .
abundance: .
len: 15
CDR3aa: CASSKAREREYEQYF
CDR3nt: TGTGCCAGCAGCAAAGCTCGGGAGAGAGAGTACGAGCAGTACTTC

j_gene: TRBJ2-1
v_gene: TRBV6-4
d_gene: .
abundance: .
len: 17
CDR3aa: CASSEEDAVGSYNEQFF
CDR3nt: TGTGCCAGCAGTGAGGAGGATGCCGTGGGCTCCTACAATGAGCAGTTCTTC

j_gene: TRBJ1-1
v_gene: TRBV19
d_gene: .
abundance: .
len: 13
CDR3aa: CASMEVRTREAFF
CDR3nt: TGTGCCAGTATGGAGGTCCGGACCCGTGAAGCTTTCTTT

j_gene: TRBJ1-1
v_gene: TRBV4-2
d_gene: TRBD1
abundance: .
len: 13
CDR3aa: CASSRGTVTEAFF
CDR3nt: TGTGCCAGCAGCCGCGGGACAGTCACTGAAGCTTTCTTT

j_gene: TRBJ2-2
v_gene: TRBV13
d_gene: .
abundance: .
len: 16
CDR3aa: CASSLFSGAYTGELFF
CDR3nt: TGTGCCAGCAGCTTGTTTAGCGGTGCTTACACCGGGGAGCTGTTTTTT

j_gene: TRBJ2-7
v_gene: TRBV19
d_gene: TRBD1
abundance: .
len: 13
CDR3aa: CASKDRPGHEQYF
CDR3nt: TGTGCCAGTAAGGACAGGCCGGGCCACGAGCAGTACTTC

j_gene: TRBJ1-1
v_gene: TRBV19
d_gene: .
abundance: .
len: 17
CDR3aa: CASSYRRGGRGNTEAFF
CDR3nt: TGTGCCAGTAGCTATCGTAGGGGGGGCAGGGGAAATACTGAAGCTTTCTTT

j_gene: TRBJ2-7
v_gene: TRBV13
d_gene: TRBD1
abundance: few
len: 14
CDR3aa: CASSARQGTYEQYF
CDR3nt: TGTGCCAGCAGCGCCAGACAGGGAACCTACGAGCAGTACTTC